Listed below are T cell receptor beta chains from one sample, sequenced in a study of blood T cell repertoires in COVID-19. Using immunoSEQ multiplex PCR, the repertoire was profiled, and TCRdb retains in-frame clones only, with some absent. The sample shows 86,000 or so clones, approximately 79% of them seen only once. Specimen: peripheral blood. All receptors come from a man in his 70s with acute or convalescent COVID-19. Each CDR3 is given with its conserved first and last residue.

TRBV11-2	TRBJ2-3	CASSSTGTGFTDTQYF
TRBV28	TRBJ2-7	CASSLISQALTYEQYF
TRBV6-5	TRBJ2-1	CASRRGAYNEQFF
TRBV19	TRBJ2-2	CASSPGQSVAGELFF
TRBV28	TRBJ2-5	CASSNPSSSPEETQYF
TRBV19	TRBJ2-1	CASSPPPPGEQFF
TRBV6-6	TRBJ1-4	CASRLQGNDEKLFF
TRBV15	TRBJ2-7	CATSRLGTGPYEQYF
TRBV29-1	TRBJ2-1	CSVQTSGVTNEQFF
TRBV11-2	TRBJ2-7	CASSRPRAHGSYEQYF
TRBV7-8	TRBJ1-1	CASSLEQRNTEAFF
TRBV5-5	TRBJ2-3	CASSYRGSADTQYF
TRBV27	TRBJ1-1	CASSQQGAPTEAFF
TRBV7-7	TRBJ2-7	CASSLGRGGYEQYF
TRBV28	TRBJ2-7	CASSSTGNLNEQYF
TRBV27	TRBJ1-2	CASSLRVMSGGGYGYTF
TRBV28	TRBJ2-1	CASSPLLRDNEQFF
TRBV6-5	TRBJ1-2	CASRDGMTAGYTF
TRBV9	TRBJ2-3	CASSSLGGASTDTQYF
TRBV28	TRBJ2-2	CASTTLDTGELFF
TRBV6-5	TRBJ1-1	CASSYTGDTEAFF
TRBV20-1	TRBJ1-2	CSARDIYGYTF